This TCR beta chain was recorded in a study of cytomegalovirus exposure and HLA in healthy donors. Study-level points and caveats: In a later analysis, TCR beta V- and J-gene trimming showed a link to a missense DCLRE1C variant.

Trimming stripped 6 bases from V and 6 bases from J, with 11 bases between. This CDR3 is 12 amino acids long. Germline-derived CDR1 and CDR2 are SNHLY and FYNNEI. PCR primers comprised 60 Vbeta and 13 Jbeta primers. Profiled with immunoSEQ multiplex PCR; TCRdb holds only in-frame clones, not every one. The repertoire consists of approximately 150,000 clones, with around three fifths occurring once and the leading ten covering around 2.9%. A word on this clone: Its antigen is unidentified.

V and J are TRBV2 and TRBJ1-2; D remains ambiguous. This TCR came from a young woman in good health and CMV-seropositive. Source material: PBMCs. CDR3 sequence: CASRVSGNGYTF. The CDR3 nucleotides read TGTGCCAGCAGAGTCTCAGGAAATGGCTACACCTTC.